Shown below are 17 T cell receptor beta chains from a single sample sequenced in a study of graft-versus-host responses after intestinal transplantation. Assay used: immunoSEQ multiplex PCR; TCRdb lists only in-frame clones, some missing. The repertoire holds some 92,000 clones, around 90% seen once, with around 0.33% in the top ten. Their antigens remain unidentified. The starting material was unstimulated CD4+ T cells sorted from spleen or lymph node cells, obtained before intestinal transplant. Every receptor here comes from a human donor who received an intestinal transplant.

This chain joins TRBV6-5 and TRBJ1-2; 9 bases match TRBD1. This CDR3 region has 16 residues. V lost 2 bases to trimming and J lost 3 bases; unmatched junction nucleotides: 7. Germline V CDR1 and CDR2: MNHEY, SVGAGI. Here the CDR3 DNA reads TGTGCCAGCAGTTACACGAGACAGGGGGGGTACTATGGCTACACCTTC. This gives the protein CASSYTRQGGYYGYTF.

This clone was recorded once. V is TRBV29-1 and J is TRBJ1-1; no clear D gene. CDR3 size: 12 residues. Germline V gene lookup returns CDR1 SQVTM and CDR2 ANQGSEA. Between the trimmed V and J ends, which lost 7 bases and 0 bases, there was a span of 9 bases. The CDR3 spells CSGLVVNTEAFF. CDR3 DNA sequence: TGCAGCGGGCTGGTGGTGAACACTGAAGCTTTCTTT.

CDR3 sequence (DNA): TGTGCCCACGGGGTCGGCACAGATACGCAGTATTTT. Amino acids: CAHGVGTDTQYF. The chain employs TRBV6-1 and TRBJ2-3, with a tentative D call TRBD2 (5 bases). CDR3 length: 12 amino acids. The V end was cut by 11 bases, the J end by 1 base, with 10 bases between. CDR1 and CDR2 (germline): MNHNS, SASEGT.

The CDR3 is CASSARTGLTEAFF. DNA for the CDR3: TGTGCCAGCAGCGCCAGGACAGGGCTTACTGAAGCTTTCTTT. This sequence joins TRBV11-2 and TRBJ1-1, with 8 bases fitting TRBD1. This CDR3 is 14 amino acids long. Germline V CDR1 and CDR2: SGHAT, FQNNGV. Trimming cost V 5 bases and J 5 bases; bases outside gene matches: 7.

The J gene is TRBJ2-3, the V gene TRBV4-1, with 10 bases aligning to TRBD2. The CDR3 runs to 17 residues. V trimming: 0 bases; J trimming: 1 base; junction bases outside the gene matches: 4. CDR1 MGHRA and CDR2 YSYEKL come from the germline V gene. The CDR3 loop is CASSQESLAGGTDTQYF. In DNA form, the CDR3 reads TGCGCCAGCAGCCAAGAGTCGCTAGCGGGAGGCACAGATACGCAGTATTTT.

The chain employs TRBV19 and TRBJ2-7; D ambiguous. The CDR3 loop spans 13 amino acids. Trimming left V 3 bases short and J 3 bases short, with 9 bases between. Germline V lookup: CDR1 LNHDA, CDR2 SQIVND (reference sequence). DNA for the CDR3: TGTGCCAGTAGTATCGCCGGCCGCTACGAGCAGTACTTC. Translation: CASSIAGRYEQYF. Filled out from reference TRBV19 and TRBJ2-7, the complete variable domain reads DGGITQSPKYLFRKEGQNVTLSCEQNLNHDAMYWYRQDPGQGLRLIYYSQIVNDFQKGDIAEGYSVSREKKESFPLTVTSAQKNPTAFYLCASSIAGRYEQYFGPGTRLTVT.

This rearrangement joins TRBV7-6 to TRBJ2-1; the match to TRBD2 covers 7 bases. The CDR3 spans 17 residues. Looked up from germline, CDR1 is SGHVS and CDR2 is FNYEAQ. Unmatched junction bases numbered 20, after V lost 5 bases and J lost 10 bases. CDR3 nucleotides: TGTGCCAGCAGCCCACTGACTGAAGCGGGAACCCACGGGGAGCAGTTCTTC. This gives the protein CASSPLTEAGTHGEQFF.

This rearrangement joins TRBV6-5 to TRBJ2-7, with D tentatively TRBD1 (6 bases). CDR1 MNHEY and CDR2 SVGAGI come from the germline V gene. This CDR3 comprises 15 residues. Trimming cost V 3 bases and J 2 bases, with 14 bases left between them. The CDR3 protein is CASSYKPGDPYEQYF. CDR3 nucleotides: TGTGCCAGCAGTTATAAGCCAGGGGACCCCTACGAGCAGTACTTC.

This chain links TRBV5-5 with TRBJ1-4; D is undetermined. CDR3 length equals 19 residues. Per germline, CDR1 SGHKS and CDR2 YYEKEE (reference sequence). Trimming left V 4 bases short and J 4 bases short, with 26 bases between. This chain's CDR3 is CASSQKKGPATPLNEKLFF. In nucleotides, the CDR3 is TGTGCCAGCAGCCAAAAAAAGGGCCCGGCGACACCTCTTAATGAAAAACTGTTTTTT. The entire variable domain, with the rest obtained from reference TRBV5-5 and TRBJ1-4, is as follows: DAGVTQSPTHLIKTRGQQVTLRCSPISGHKSVSWYQQVLGQGPQFIFQYYEKEERGRGNFPDRFSARQFPNYSSELNVNALLLGDSALYLCASSQKKGPATPLNEKLFFGSGTQLSVL.

J is TRBJ1-2 and V is TRBV7-9; 10 nucleotides match TRBD1. The CDR3 is 15 residues long. J gave up 5 bases and V 5 bases, and 8 bases lay outside the gene matches. Germline values: CDR1 SEHNR, CDR2 FQNEAQ (reference sequence). CDR3 protein: CASSRWTGGEYGYTF. The CDR3 region has the DNA TGTGCCAGCAGCAGGTGGACAGGGGGAGAATATGGCTACACCTTC.

This clone has a handful of counts. The V gene is TRBV30, the J gene TRBJ1-5; D is perhaps TRBD1 (6 bases). V was cut by 4 bases and J by 1 base, with 11 bases left in between. The germline V gene encodes CDR1 GTSNPN and CDR2 SVGIG (reference sequence). The CDR3 covers 14 residues. The CDR3 DNA reads TGTGCCTGGACAGGACAGAACAGCAATCAGCCCCAGCATTTT. Translation gives CAWTGQNSNQPQHF.

V is TRBV2 and J is TRBJ2-6; TRBD1 agrees at 8 bases. The CDR3 runs 15 residues. Trimming at V came to 5 bases and at J to 3 bases, leaving 3 bases not matched to a gene. Germline V gene sequence: CDR1 SNHLY, CDR2 FYNNEI. The CDR3 DNA is TGTGCCAGCAGTTTCAGGGGGCTTGGGGCCAACGTCCTGACTTTC. Translated: CASSFRGLGANVLTF.

The rearrangement links TRBV9 to TRBJ2-7, with TRBD2 matching 12 bases. Germline CDR1 is SGDLS and CDR2 is YYNGEE. The V gene end was trimmed by 4 bases and the J gene end by 5 bases; junction bases not matched to a gene: 4. The CDR3 extends over 14 amino acids. CDR3 in amino acids: CASSPRLAGDEQYF. CDR3 nucleotide sequence: TGTGCCAGCAGCCCCCGACTAGCGGGAGACGAGCAGTACTTC.

This chain joins TRBV6-5 and TRBJ1-5, with 7 bases that match TRBD1. Looked up from germline, CDR1 is MNHEY and CDR2 is SVGAGI. After removal of 5 bases from V and 4 bases from J, the junction contained 5 bases not matched to a gene. The length of the CDR3 is 14 residues. CDR3 region: CASSQQGPNQPQHF. Here the CDR3 DNA reads TGTGCCAGCAGTCAACAGGGGCCAAATCAGCCCCAGCATTTT.

This chain connects TRBV20-1 to TRBJ2-5; D is unresolved. The CDR3 extends over 10 amino acids. CDR1 is DFQATT, CDR2 SNEGSKA, per germline (reference sequence). Trimming took 4 bases from V and 6 from J, leaving 6 bases between them. The CDR3 region has the DNA TGCAGTGCTAACGGAAAGACCCAGTACTTC. Protein: CSANGKTQYF.

V is TRBV4-1 and J is TRBJ1-3, with D unclear. This CDR3 is 15 amino acids long. The germline V gene encodes CDR1 MGHRA and CDR2 YSYEKL. The germline V and J ends were trimmed by 2 bases and 1 base, with 9 bases remaining between them. Written as DNA, the CDR3 is TGCGCCAGCAGCCAACCCCGTTCGTCTGGAAACACCATATATTTT. This sequence encodes CASSQPRSSGNTIYF.

V and J are TRBV20-1 and TRBJ2-7; D is undetermined. The V gene's germline CDR1 is DFQATT and CDR2 SNEGSKA (reference sequence). The CDR3 runs 11 residues. Trimming removed 2 bases at V and 3 bases at J, with 5 bases between. The DNA of the CDR3 is TGCAGTGCTAGAAGGCTCTACGAGCAGTACTTC. Amino acid sequence: CSARRLYEQYF.